This T cell receptor (beta chain) was found in a study of blood T cell repertoires in COVID-19. Study-level background: Samples taken during acute and convalescent COVID-19 were collected in the United States, Italy and Spain.

The study recruited people aged roughly 18 to 89 years across approximately 23 US areas. Which cohort a participant joined came from the clinical history participants gave. Original analysis: Nucleated cell counts were estimated from reference gene primer amplification. Sequencing used immunoSEQ multiplex PCR; TCRdb keeps in-frame clones, though not all of them. The DNA gave D and trimming, while V, J and clone size come from that table. The sample holds about 220,000 clones, just under 85% seen once. The sequencing input was PBMCs or T cells enriched from blood (not recorded which). This sequence was found in a woman aged 35 to 49 with acute COVID-19.

The CDR3 sequence is CASSLGGGRTDTQYF. CDR3 sequence (DNA): TGCGCCAGCAGCTTGGGCGGAGGACGCACAGATACGCAGTATTTT. The rearrangement uses TRBV5-1 and TRBJ2-3, with a tentative D call TRBD2 (5 bases). V shed 0 bases and J shed 1 base, with 9 bases lying between them. CDR1 and CDR2 from the germline V gene are SGHRS and YFSETQ. This CDR3 contains 15 residues.